This TCR beta chain was observed in a study of cytomegalovirus exposure and HLA in healthy donors. Study results and limitations: Specificity of three CMV-associated chains for CMV antigens was verified in vitro.

CDR1 and CDR2 from the germline V gene are MDHEN and SYDVKM. Trimming pared 2 bases from V and 5 bases from J, leaving 15 bases between. This CDR3 region has 15 residues. This clone appeared a single time. Its antigen is still unknown. A multiplex PCR was run with 60 Vbeta primers and 13 Jbeta primers. TCRdb keeps only in-frame clones here, not all; method: immunoSEQ multiplex PCR. This table holds 100,000 to 150,000 clones, about 81% found once. This chain connects TRBV28 to TRBJ1-2, with TRBD1 as a possible D gene (5 bases). Input material: PBMCs. The sequence was collected from a woman in her forties in good health and CMV-seropositive. This CDR3 is CASSLGDYRSYGYTF. CDR3 nucleotide sequence: TGTGCCAGCAGTTTAGGGGACTACAGGAGTTATGGCTACACCTTC.